This T cell receptor (beta chain) came from a study of blood T cell repertoires in COVID-19. The CDR3 sequence is 14 residues long. Germline V gene data show CDR1 as MNHNY and CDR2 as SVGAGI (reference sequence). V lost 6 bases, J lost 8 bases, and 16 bases lay in between. Original handling: Estimation of nucleated cell counts was performed using reference gene primer amplification. The repertoire was sequenced with immunoSEQ multiplex PCR; TCRdb's copy has only in-frame clones and lacks some. From that table come the V and J calls and clone size; the DNA was used to work out D and trimming. The profile shows roughly 250,000 clones, about four fifths of them singletons.

This chain connects TRBV6-6 to TRBJ1-4, with unresolved D. Sequencing was performed on PBMCs or T cells enriched from blood (not recorded which). The clonotype originates from a woman aged 40 to 50 who had been exposed to COVID-19. CDR3 residues: CASSRERAGEKLFF. Here the CDR3 DNA reads TGTGCCAGCAGCCGGGAGAGAGCCGGGGAAAAACTGTTTTTT.